This TCR beta chain was recorded in a study of Graves' ophthalmopathy and Graves' hyperthyroidism. Study in general: Pretreatment peripheral blood was obtained at initial diagnosis. Study conclusions and caveats: Most expanded clonotypes in thyroid above 0.001 frequency also showed up in blood.

This clonotype was observed at least ten times. Its antigen is not identified. Clinical symptoms, serum thyroxine, TRAb, thyroid ultrasound and orbital computed tomography were relied on for diagnosis. The PBMC fraction was derived from 10 ml of fresh peripheral blood. The authors amplified TCR beta CDR3 regions from RNA transcripts. RT-PCR was first run with HTBI primers, then multiplex PCR in a second round. TCRdb re-called the multiplex PCR reads through MiXCR, storing one row per CDR3 protein. Of over 450,000 distinct CDR3 sequences listed, 13% to 15% are singletons. Trimming took off 6 bases at V and 8 bases at J, with 7 bases between the two ends. CDR3 length: 11 amino acids. Germline V gene sequence: CDR1 LGHNT, CDR2 FRNRAP.

What was sequenced was blood. This sequence originates from a woman aged 30 to 39 with Graves' ophthalmopathy. The chain is built from TRBV12-5 and TRBJ2-2; D unresolved. CDR3 in amino acids: CASGPGGELFF. CDR3 bases: TGTGCTAGTGGCCCCGGGGGGGAGCTGTTTTTT. Full variable domain (missing parts from reference TRBV12-5 and TRBJ2-2): DARVTQTPRHKVTEMGQEVTMRCQPILGHNTVFWYRQTMMQGLELLAYFRNRAPLDDSGMPKDRFSAEMPDATLATLKIQPSEPRDSAVYFCASGPGGELFFGEGSRLTVL.